This TCR beta chain was documented in a study of beta chain features in type 1 diabetes. Germline-derived CDR1 and CDR2 are SGHRS and YFSETQ. This CDR3 spans 15 amino acids. The ends lost 4 bases at V and 12 bases at J; junction bases unmatched: 10. A remark on this clone: Its specificity is unknown.

The investigators reverse transcribed all of the isolated RNA, so they sequenced expressed TCRB transcripts. Generated by immunoSEQ multiplex PCR, the TCRdb table keeps only in-frame clones and is missing some. Among almost 350,000 clones, under 8.5% were seen once, and the ten largest hold 0.44%. Sorting based on CD45RO/CCR7/CD25/CD127/CD95/CD27 separated CD4+ naive, central memory, regulatory and stem cell-like memory cells. Each sorted population was over 98% pure. The study, taken as a whole, reports: Reduced insertions and increased deletions marked VDJ junctions in type 1 diabetes patients.

Sequences were obtained from central memory CD4+ T cells from blood. This rearrangement joins TRBV5-1 to TRBJ2-1; the match to TRBD2 covers 13 bases. The TCR was taken from a woman in her late teens or twenties in good health. The CDR3: CASSNGLAGVDGQFF. CDR3 nucleotide sequence: TGCGCCAGCAGCAACGGACTAGCGGGAGTTGATGGGCAGTTCTTC.